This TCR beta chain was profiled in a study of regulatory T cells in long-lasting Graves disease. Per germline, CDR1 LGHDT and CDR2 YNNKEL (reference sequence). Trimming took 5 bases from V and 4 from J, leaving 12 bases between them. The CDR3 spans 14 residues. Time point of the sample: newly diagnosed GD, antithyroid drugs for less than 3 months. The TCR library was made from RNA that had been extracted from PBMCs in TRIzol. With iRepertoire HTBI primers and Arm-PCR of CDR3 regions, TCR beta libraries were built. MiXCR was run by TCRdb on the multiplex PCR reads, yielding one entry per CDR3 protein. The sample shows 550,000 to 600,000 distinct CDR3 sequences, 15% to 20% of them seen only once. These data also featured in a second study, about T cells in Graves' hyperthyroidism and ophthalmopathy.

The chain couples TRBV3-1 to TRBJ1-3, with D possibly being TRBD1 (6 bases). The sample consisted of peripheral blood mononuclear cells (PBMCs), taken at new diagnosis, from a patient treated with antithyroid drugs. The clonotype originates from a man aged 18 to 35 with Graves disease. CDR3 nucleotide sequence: TGTGCCAGCAGCATTTCAGGGGCAGGAAACACCATATATTTT. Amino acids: CASSISGAGNTIYF.